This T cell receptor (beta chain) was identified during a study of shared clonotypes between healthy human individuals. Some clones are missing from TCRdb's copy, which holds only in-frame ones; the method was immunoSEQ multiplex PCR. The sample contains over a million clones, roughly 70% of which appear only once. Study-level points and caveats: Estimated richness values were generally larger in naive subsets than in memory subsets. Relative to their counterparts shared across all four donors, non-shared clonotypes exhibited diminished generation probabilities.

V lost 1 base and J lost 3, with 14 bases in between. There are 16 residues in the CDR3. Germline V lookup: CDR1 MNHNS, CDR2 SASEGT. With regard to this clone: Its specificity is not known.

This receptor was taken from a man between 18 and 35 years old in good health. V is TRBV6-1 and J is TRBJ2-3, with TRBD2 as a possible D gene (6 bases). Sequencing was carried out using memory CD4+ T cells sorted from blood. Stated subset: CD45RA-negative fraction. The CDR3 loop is CASSEESAGSTDTQYF. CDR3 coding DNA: TGTGCCAGCAGTGAAGAGTCGGCGGGGTCGACAGATACGCAGTATTTT.